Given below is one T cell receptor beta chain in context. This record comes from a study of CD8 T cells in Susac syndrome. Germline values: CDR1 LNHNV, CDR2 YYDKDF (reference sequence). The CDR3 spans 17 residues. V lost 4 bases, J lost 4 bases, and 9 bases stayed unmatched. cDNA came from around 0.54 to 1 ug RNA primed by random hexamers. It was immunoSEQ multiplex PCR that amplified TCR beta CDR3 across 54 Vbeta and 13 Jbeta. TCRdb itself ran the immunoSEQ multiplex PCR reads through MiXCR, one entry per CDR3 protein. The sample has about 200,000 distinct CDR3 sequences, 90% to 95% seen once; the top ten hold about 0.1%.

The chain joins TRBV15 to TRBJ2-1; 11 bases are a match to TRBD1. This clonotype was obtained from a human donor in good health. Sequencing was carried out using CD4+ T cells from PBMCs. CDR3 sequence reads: CATSKTGTGGIYNEQFF. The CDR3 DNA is TGTGCCACCAGCAAAACCGGGACAGGGGGGATTTACAATGAGCAGTTCTTC.